This TCR beta chain was profiled in a study of cytomegalovirus exposure and HLA in healthy donors. V trimming: 2 bases; J trimming: 8 bases; junction bases outside the gene matches: 4. The CDR3 totals 12 residues. Germline V gene sequence: CDR1 SQVTM, CDR2 ANQGSEA. This clone has more than one count but fewer than ten. Its antigen remains unidentified. Overall study findings and caveats: The authors listed 150 to 200 TCR beta chains as cytomegalovirus-associated.

13 Jbeta primers and 60 Vbeta primers were used for the PCR. The data were produced by immunoSEQ multiplex PCR, yet TCRdb's version contains in-frame clones alone and is incomplete. The sample comprises tens of thousands of clones, 64% of which are singletons, and over 2% rests with the top ten. Specimen: PBMCs. J is TRBJ1-2 and V is TRBV29-1; 8 nucleotides agree with TRBD1. The receptor's source is a human donor in good health. The CDR3 reads CSVETTGAGYTF. The CDR3 DNA reads TGCAGCGTTGAAACGACAGGGGCAGGCTACACCTTC. The variable domain in full, completed from reference TRBV29-1 and TRBJ1-2, reads SAVISQKPSRDICQRGTSLTIQCQVDSQVTMMFWYRQQPGQSLTLIATANQGSEATYESGFVIDKFPISRPNLTFSTLTVSNMSPEDSSIYLCSVETTGAGYTFGSGTRLTVV.